Below are 3 T cell receptor beta chains sequenced from a single sample in a study of Ad26.COV2.S vaccination and SARS-CoV-2 variants. Treatment denoted: about 20 received Ad26.COV2.S at low or high dose, single or two shots; about 5 received placebo; per-sample allocation not given. At day 63 after the first vaccine or placebo injection, samples were drawn. Here immunoSEQ multiplex PCR was the method, and the copy in TCRdb shows in-frame clones only, minus some. The table has some 520,000 clones, roughly 85% seen once. Sequenced material: peripheral blood, taken in a trial of Ad26.COV2.S vaccine versus placebo. These receptors all come from a person aged 18-60 years who received the Ad26.COV2.S COVID-19 vaccine or a placebo.

The chain joins TRBV6-2 or TRBV6-3 to TRBJ1-4; D unresolved. Germline CDR1 is MNHEY and CDR2 is SVGEGT. Trimming took 3 bases from V and 4 from J, leaving 18 bases between them. The CDR3 runs to 17 residues. CDR3 protein: CASSYPPDRANNEKLFF. The CDR3 DNA reads as TGTGCCAGCAGTTATCCGCCCGACCGGGCCAATAATGAAAAACTGTTTTTT.

V usage is TRBV7-2 and J usage is TRBJ1-2; TRBD1 agrees at 10 bases. Trimming cost V 4 bases and J 2 bases; bases outside gene matches: 1. The CDR3 spans 14 residues. Germline CDR1 SGHTA, CDR2 FQGNSA. The CDR3 region is CASSSTGGNYGYTF. CDR3 coding DNA: TGTGCCAGCAGCTCGACAGGGGGCAACTATGGCTACACCTTC. Full variable domain (outside the CDR3, taken from reference TRBV7-2 and TRBJ1-2): GAGVSQSPSNKVTEKGKDVELRCDPISGHTALYWYRQSLGQGLEFLIYFQGNSAPDKSGLPSDRFSAERTGGSVSTLTIQRTQQEDSAVYLCASSSTGGNYGYTFGSGTRLTVV.

This chain uses TRBV28 with TRBJ1-4; possible D gene TRBD1, 5 bases. Germline-derived CDR1 and CDR2 are MDHEN and SYDVKM. The CDR3 covers 15 residues. Trimming removed 4 bases from V and 7 bases from J, with 16 bases in between. Written as DNA, the CDR3 is TGTGCCAGCAGTTACTCAACAGGATTCGTTGAAAAACTGTTTTTT. Translating gives CASSYSTGFVEKLFF.